Listed here are 32 T cell receptor beta chains from one sample, sequenced in a study of T cell responses to AZD1222 COVID-19 vaccine. The table came from immunoSEQ multiplex PCR; TCRdb's copy has only in-frame clones and leaves some out. The sample shows around 120,000 clones, 90% to 95% of them seen only once. This specimen consisted of peripheral blood, obtained on day 0 of AZD1222 vaccination. Receptor source: an adult in good health.

This chain links TRBV5-4 with TRBJ2-3; weak D call: TRBD2 (7 bases). The germline V gene has CDR1 SGHNT and CDR2 YYREEE (reference sequence). The CDR3 covers 15 residues. Trimming left V 4 bases short and J 4 bases short, with 16 bases between. This CDR3 reads CASSPRGGLADTQYF. The CDR3 region has the DNA TGTGCCAGCAGCCCGAGGGGGGGTCTCGCAGATACGCAGTATTTT.

This chain links TRBV13 with TRBJ1-1, with a possible D match to TRBD1 (5 bases). Trimming left V 3 bases short and J 3 bases short, with 11 bases between. This CDR3 is 14 amino acids long. Germline CDR1 PRHDT, CDR2 FYEKMQ (reference sequence). The CDR3 region is CASSFGGGHTEAFF. CDR3 bases: TGTGCCAGCAGCTTTGGGGGTGGGCACACTGAAGCTTTCTTT.

This clone was detected only once. This sequence joins TRBV6-4 and TRBJ2-1; D is undetermined. Germline V gene data show CDR1 as MRHNA and CDR2 as SNTAGT. This CDR3 is built from 13 residues. Between the trimmed V and J ends, which lost 5 bases and 6 bases, there was a span of 11 bases. The CDR3 nucleotides read TGTGCCAGCAGTCTAGGAGTGGGCAATGAGCAGTTCTTC. This codes for CASSLGVGNEQFF.

The rearrangement uses TRBV30 and TRBJ1-2, with D perhaps matching TRBD1 (5 bases). Germline-derived CDR1 and CDR2 are GTSNPN and SVGIG (reference sequence). Trimming stripped 0 bases from V and 1 base from J, with 12 bases between. The CDR3 extends over 15 amino acids. This CDR3 reads CAWSVRGTVNYGYTF. In nucleotides, the CDR3 is TGTGCCTGGAGTGTACGTGGGACGGTTAACTATGGCTACACCTTC.

This chain joins TRBV29-1 and TRBJ2-1; D tentatively fits TRBD1 or TRBD2 (5 bases each). This CDR3 is 15 amino acids long. V was clipped by 7 bases and J by 0 bases, with 16 bases between them. Germline-derived CDR1 and CDR2 are SQVTM and ANQGSEA. CDR3 region: CSGGLGTRSYNEQFF. CDR3 in DNA: TGCAGCGGGGGTTTGGGGACCCGCTCCTACAATGAGCAGTTCTTC.

V gene TRBV7-2 combines with J gene TRBJ1-2; D is unclear. V was shortened by 1 base and J by 5 bases, with 14 bases between the two germline ends. The CDR3 is 15 residues long. Germline values: CDR1 SGHTA, CDR2 FQGNSA. The CDR3 here is CASSLDRTKLYGYTF. CDR3 nucleotide sequence: TGTGCCAGCAGCTTAGACAGAACTAAACTATATGGCTACACCTTC.

The chain couples TRBV6-5 to TRBJ1-3; D remains unclear. V lost 11 bases and J lost 3, with 11 bases in between. Germline CDR1 and CDR2: MNHEY and SVGAGI. The length of the CDR3 is 12 residues. The CDR3 loop is CAAQLFGNTIYF. The CDR3 coding sequence is TGTGCCGCTCAACTATTTGGAAACACCATATATTTT.

The chain couples TRBV4-1 to TRBJ2-1; TRBD2 agrees at 8 bases. Germline CDR1 and CDR2: MGHRA and YSYEKL. V trimming: 0 bases; J trimming: 3 bases; junction bases outside the gene matches: 10. The CDR3 runs 18 residues. DNA for the CDR3: TGCGCCAGCAGCCAAGAGAAAGCTCGACTAGCGCTCTACAATGAGCAGTTCTTC. Protein product: CASSQEKARLALYNEQFF.

The chain combines TRBV18 with TRBJ2-5; D is unresolved. V was trimmed by 2 bases and J by 5 bases, leaving 6 bases between them. The CDR3 spans 12 residues. Germline assignment: CDR1 KGHSH and CDR2 LQKENI. The CDR3 DNA reads as TGTGCCAGCTCACCATCCGGCGAGACCCAGTACTTC. Amino acid sequence: CASSPSGETQYF.

The chain is built from TRBV19 and TRBJ1-3; D uncertain. The germline V and J ends were trimmed by 6 bases and 0 bases, with 12 bases remaining between them. The CDR3 contains 15 residues. Looked up from germline, CDR1 is LNHDA and CDR2 is SQIVND (reference sequence). In nucleotides, the CDR3 is TGTGCCAGTAGCCCAACGGCAGCCTCTGGAAACACCATATATTTT. As protein: CASSPTAASGNTIYF.

The chain employs TRBV11-2 and TRBJ2-1, with D perhaps matching TRBD2 (6 bases). CDR1 SGHAT and CDR2 FQNNGV come from the germline V gene. Trimming took off 4 bases at V and 0 bases at J, with 16 bases between the two ends. The CDR3 sequence is 17 residues long. CDR3 sequence: CASSSTLALSSYNEQFF. The CDR3 DNA is TGTGCCAGCAGCTCGACTCTAGCGTTAAGCTCCTACAATGAGCAGTTCTTC. The full variable domain, its missing parts supplied by reference TRBV11-2 and TRBJ2-1, is EAGVAQSPRYKIIEKRQSVAFWCNPISGHATLYWYQQILGQGPKLLIQFQNNGVVDDSQLPKDRFSAERLKGVDSTLKIQPAKLEDSAVYLCASSSTLALSSYNEQFFGPGTRLTVL.

The chain combines TRBV30 with TRBJ1-1, with no clear D. Deletions cut 0 bases from V and 6 bases from J, with 8 bases between. Germline V gene sequence: CDR1 GTSNPN, CDR2 SVGIG (reference sequence). This CDR3 has 12 amino acids. The CDR3 here is CAWSVSMSEAFF. In DNA, the CDR3 is TGTGCCTGGAGTGTAAGTATGTCTGAAGCTTTCTTT.

The genes are TRBV10-1 and TRBJ2-5; D may be TRBD2 (6 bases). Germline-derived CDR1 and CDR2 are WNHNN and SYGVQD (reference sequence). V was clipped by 3 bases and J by 4 bases, with 18 bases between them. There are 16 residues in the CDR3. Here the CDR3 DNA reads TGCGCCAGCAGTGAAGGTCAAGGGAGGTTCGGAGAGACCCAGTACTTC. Its protein is CASSEGQGRFGETQYF.

The J gene is TRBJ2-7, the V gene TRBV14; 7 nucleotides line up with TRBD1. This CDR3 comprises 17 residues. V shed 3 bases and J 2 bases; nucleotides not matched to a gene: 13. CDR1 is SGHDN and CDR2 is FVKESK in the germline V gene. CDR3 bases: TGTGCCAGCAGCCACACATTCCCGCTGACAGGGCCCTACGAGCAGTACTTC. Amino acid sequence: CASSHTFPLTGPYEQYF.

The rearrangement links TRBV25-1 to TRBJ1-2; no reliable D call. The germline V and J ends were trimmed by 1 base and 7 bases, with 13 bases remaining between them. The CDR3 has 14 amino acids. Germline V gives CDR1 MGHDK, CDR2 SYGVNS. DNA of the CDR3: TGTGCCAGCAGTGAATTCGGGATAACGGGTGGCTACACCTTC. It specifies CASSEFGITGGYTF.

J is TRBJ2-1 and V is TRBV3-1 (or the pseudogene TRBV3-2); either TRBD1 or TRBD2 may supply D (5 bases each). From germline, CDR1 is LGHDT and CDR2 YNNKEL (reference sequence). The CDR3 has 15 residues. With 0 bases removed from V and 3 bases from J, the gap between germline ends came to 9 bases. CDR3: CASSQDGTHYNEQFF. In DNA form, the CDR3 reads TGTGCCAGCAGCCAAGATGGGACGCACTACAATGAGCAGTTCTTC.

J is TRBJ2-1 and V is TRBV9; D unresolved. The V gene lost 4 bases and the J gene lost 12 bases, with 17 bases spanning the gap. The CDR3 has 13 amino acids. CDR1 and CDR2 from the germline V gene are SGDLS and YYNGEE. For the CDR3, the DNA is TGTGCCAGCAGCCCAGCCAGCGCCGTGGGGCAGTTCTTC. Protein product: CASSPASAVGQFF. The variable domain in full, completed from reference TRBV9 and TRBJ2-1, reads DSGVTQTPKHLITATGQRVTLRCSPRSGDLSVYWYQQSLDQGLQFLIQYYNGEERAKGNILERFSAQQFPDLHSELNLSSLELGDSALYFCASSPASAVGQFFGPGTRLTVL.

This clone was seen a handful of times. The gene calls are TRBV2 and TRBJ2-7; 13 bases line up with TRBD2. The CDR3 sequence is 16 residues long. Unmatched junction bases numbered 7, after V lost 4 bases and J lost 4 bases. Germline V lookup: CDR1 SNHLY, CDR2 FYNNEI. The CDR3 is CASSGWTSGSGYEQYF. Written as DNA, the CDR3 is TGTGCCAGCAGTGGTTGGACTAGCGGGAGTGGATACGAGCAGTACTTC.

This chain links TRBV9 with TRBJ2-7, with D perhaps being TRBD1 or TRBD2 (5 bases each). There are 14 residues in the CDR3. V was cut by 0 bases and J by 5 bases, with 12 bases left in between. Germline CDR1 is SGDLS and CDR2 is YYNGEE. In nucleotides, the CDR3 is TGTGCCAGCAGCGTAGCGCCGAGAGGGGACGAGCAGTACTTC. Translation: CASSVAPRGDEQYF.

This chain joins TRBV11-2 and TRBJ2-1; TRBD2 aligns across 8 bases. Losses at the gene ends were 2 bases for V and 4 bases for J; bases not matched to a gene: 16. Looked up from germline, CDR1 is SGHAT and CDR2 is FQNNGV. There are 19 residues in the CDR3. The CDR3 DNA sequence: TGTGCCAGCAGCTTAATCCCGGGACTAGGGGCGGGAGAGTACAATGAGCAGTTCTTC. Its translation is CASSLIPGLGAGEYNEQFF.

The chain links TRBV6-5 to TRBJ1-6; D unresolved. The CDR3 totals 15 residues. Germline V lookup: CDR1 MNHEY, CDR2 SVGAGI. Trimming removed 5 bases at V and 6 bases at J, with 14 bases between. This CDR3 reads CASSRFGLANSPLHF. The CDR3 coding sequence is TGTGCCAGCAGTCGCTTTGGGCTGGCTAATTCACCCCTCCACTTT.

V and J are TRBV11-2 and TRBJ2-5; the D call may be TRBD1 or TRBD2 (5 bases each). V was cut by 2 bases and J by 4 bases, with 14 bases left in between. CDR1 is SGHAT, CDR2 FQNNGV, per germline. The CDR3 runs 15 residues. The CDR3 DNA sequence: TGTGCCAGCAGCTTAAGTGGGACGGTTGGAGAGACCCAGTACTTC. The encoded protein is CASSLSGTVGETQYF.

This rearrangement joins TRBV29-1 to TRBJ2-7; D may correspond to TRBD1 or TRBD2 (5 bases each). Trimming removed 2 bases from V and 2 bases from J, with 13 bases in between. The CDR3 consists of 14 residues. Germline values: CDR1 SQVTM, CDR2 ANQGSEA. CDR3 loop: CSVESGGPTYEQYF. The CDR3, as DNA: TGCAGCGTTGAATCTGGGGGACCAACCTACGAGCAGTACTTC.

The V gene is TRBV19, the J gene TRBJ2-7, with no clear D. The CDR3 has 14 amino acids. V gave up 7 bases and J gave up 3 bases, with 16 bases separating them. The V gene's germline CDR1 is LNHDA and CDR2 SQIVND (reference sequence). CDR3 residues: CASTSLSLIYEQYF. The CDR3 DNA is TGTGCCAGTACCTCCCTGTCGCTGATCTACGAGCAGTACTTC.

This chain connects TRBV12-3 or TRBV12-4 to TRBJ2-4; D is unresolved. The CDR3 is 12 residues long. V lost 6 bases to trimming and J lost 10 bases, with 13 bases between them. This chain's CDR3 is CASSLAPEIQYF. Here the CDR3 DNA reads TGTGCCAGCAGCTTGGCCCCAGAAATTCAGTACTTC.

This chain connects TRBV6-6 to TRBJ2-7; tentatively, D is TRBD1 or TRBD2 (5 bases each). This CDR3 comprises 14 residues. The V and J ends lost 6 bases and 2 bases respectively, with 14 bases between them. Germline CDR1 is MNHNY and CDR2 is SVGAGI (reference sequence). This CDR3 is CASRTRDGPYEQYF. The CDR3 nucleotides are TGTGCCAGCAGGACCCGGGACGGACCCTACGAGCAGTACTTC.

In DNA form, the CDR3 reads TGTGCCAGCAGCGTAGACCGGTGGACTGAAGCTTTCTTT. Protein: CASSVDRWTEAFF. The chain has TRBV9 and TRBJ1-1; unclear D gene. V lost 0 bases and J lost 5, with 8 bases in between. The germline gives CDR1 SGDLS, CDR2 YYNGEE. This CDR3 spans 13 amino acids.

DNA of the CDR3: TGTGCCAGTAGTATAGATCTTACAGGGCAAGAGACCCAGTACTTC. It yields the protein CASSIDLTGQETQYF. The chain recombines TRBV19 with TRBJ2-5; maybe TRBD1 (6 bases). Germline V gene lookup returns CDR1 LNHDA and CDR2 SQIVND (reference sequence). With 0 bases removed from V and 2 bases from J, the gap between germline ends came to 10 bases. The CDR3 totals 15 residues. Looking up the rest from reference TRBV19 and TRBJ2-5 gives the full variable domain: DGGITQSPKYLFRKEGQNVTLSCEQNLNHDAMYWYRQDPGQGLRLIYYSQIVNDFQKGDIAEGYSVSREKKESFPLTVTSAQKNPTAFYLCASSIDLTGQETQYFGPGTRLLVL.

The V gene is TRBV30, the J gene TRBJ1-4, with D perhaps matching TRBD1 (5 bases). The CDR3 is 11 amino acids. Between the trimmed V and J ends, which lost 8 bases and 8 bases, there was a span of 12 bases. From germline, CDR1 is GTSNPN and CDR2 SVGIG (reference sequence). The CDR3 bases are TGTGCCCTGGATGGGGGGGAAAAACTGTTTTTT. Translating it yields CALDGGEKLFF.

The genes are TRBV29-1 and TRBJ2-7; D may be TRBD1 (5 bases). The CDR3 is 16 amino acids. V was cut by 1 base and J by 5 bases, with 21 bases left in between. Germline V gene data show CDR1 as SQVTM and CDR2 as ANQGSEA. CDR3 sequence: CSVEGGQGLTADEQYF. The CDR3, as DNA: TGCAGCGTTGAAGGGGGCCAGGGTCTAACGGCGGACGAGCAGTACTTC.

This sequence joins TRBV10-1 and TRBJ2-1; D is undetermined. Trimming cost V 3 bases and J 4 bases, with 13 bases left between them. Germline loops: CDR1 WNHNN, CDR2 SYGVQD (reference sequence). The CDR3 covers 15 residues. The CDR3 bases are TGCGCCAGCAGTGATGATAGTAGCCCGTACAATGAGCAGTTCTTC. Residues: CASSDDSSPYNEQFF.

The chain recombines TRBV9 with TRBJ1-1; D unresolved. Germline CDR1 is SGDLS and CDR2 is YYNGEE. The CDR3 covers 17 residues. V lost 3 bases and J lost 1, with 19 bases in between. This CDR3 is CASSAVGTTEWNTEAFF. CDR3 in DNA: TGTGCCAGCAGCGCTGTTGGTACAACAGAGTGGAACACTGAAGCTTTCTTT. Using reference TRBV9 and TRBJ1-1 for the parts outside the CDR3, the full variable domain is DSGVTQTPKHLITATGQRVTLRCSPRSGDLSVYWYQQSLDQGLQFLIQYYNGEERAKGNILERFSAQQFPDLHSELNLSSLELGDSALYFCASSAVGTTEWNTEAFFGQGTRLTVV.